What follows are 8 T cell receptor beta chains derived from one specimen sequenced in a study of blood T cells in healthy people across ages. The authors ran a second PCR of about 7 to 12 cycles using a sample-barcoded 5' primer and a J-beta primer mix. TCRdb called the 5' RACE reads again in MiXCR, with one record for every CDR3 protein. The sample lists fewer than 2,000,000 distinct CDR3 sequences; about 31% were seen once. The material sequenced was blood. The receptor source for this set is a woman aged 25 to 39 in good health.

The rearrangement joins TRBV9 to TRBJ2-7; maybe TRBD2 (6 bases). The better agreement between TRBJ2-5 and the DNA end casts doubt on the J call. The CDR3 runs 14 residues. Germline V gene data show CDR1 as SGDLS and CDR2 as YYNGEE. The CDR3 loop reads CASSVSQEGETQYF. Here the CDR3 DNA reads TGTGCCAGCAGCGTATCCCAGGAGGGGGAGACCCAGTACTTC.

This clonotype was recorded once. The junction differs from germline at one of its ends, possibly a read error. V usage is TRBV9 and J usage is TRBJ2-7; no clear D. The CDR3 consists of 12 residues. Germline CDR1 SGDLS, CDR2 YYNGEE. As DNA, the CDR3 is TGTGCCAACAGCGTTTACTCCTACGAGCAGTACTTC. As protein: CANSVYSYEQYF.

The chain couples TRBV6-2 or TRBV6-3 to TRBJ1-3; TRBD1 matches 8 bases. Germline V lookup: CDR1 MNHEY, CDR2 SVGEGT. This CDR3 region has 13 residues. V was clipped by 11 bases and J by 6 bases; unmatched bases: 9. This CDR3 reads CAGGPGGENTIYF. Written as DNA, the CDR3 is TGTGCCGGCGGACCAGGGGGCGAAAACACCATATATTTT.

This clonotype was observed a few times. The chain employs TRBV11-2 and TRBJ1-1; D is perhaps TRBD1 (5 bases). The V end lost 6 bases, the J end lost 7 bases, and 15 bases lay between the germline ends. This CDR3 has 13 amino acids. Germline V gene lookup returns CDR1 SGHAT and CDR2 FQNNGV. For the CDR3, the DNA is TGTGCCAGCAGGCAATCGGGGGGAAGTGAAGCTTTCTTT. Its protein product is CASRQSGGSEAFF.

This rearrangement joins TRBV5-1 to TRBJ2-1; D perhaps matches TRBD1 (7 bases). Trimming removed 6 bases from V and 11 bases from J, with 24 bases in between. The CDR3 extends over 15 amino acids. CDR1 SGHRS and CDR2 YFSETQ come from the germline V gene. This CDR3 is CASKSSSRGADKQFF. The DNA of the CDR3 is TGCGCCAGCAAGTCAAGTAGCAGGGGGGCTGATAAGCAGTTCTTC.

This chain uses TRBV7-2 with TRBJ2-7, with D possibly matching TRBD1 (6 bases). Germline CDR1 reads SGHTA; CDR2 reads FQGNSA. Trimming removed 0 bases from V and 6 bases from J, with 15 bases in between. The CDR3 sequence is 15 residues long. CDR3 DNA sequence: TGTGCCAGCAGCTTAGCCAGGGGCGCTGGGGTCGAGCAGTACTTC. It yields the protein CASSLARGAGVEQYF. The full variable domain, its missing parts supplied by reference TRBV7-2 and TRBJ2-7, is GAGVSQSPSNKVTEKGKDVELRCDPISGHTALYWYRQSLGQGLEFLIYFQGNSAPDKSGLPSDRFSAERTGGSVSTLTIQRTQQEDSAVYLCASSLARGAGVEQYFGPGTRLTVT.

The J gene is TRBJ2-5, the V gene TRBV3-1; TRBD2 agrees at 9 bases. The CDR3 totals 15 residues. The V gene end was trimmed by 1 base and the J gene end by 2 bases; junction bases not matched to a gene: 2. Germline V CDR1 and CDR2: LGHDT, YNNKEL (reference sequence). CDR3 region: CASSQASGVQETQYF. CDR3 DNA: TGTGCCAGCAGCCAAGCTAGCGGGGTACAAGAGACCCAGTACTTC.

The chain links TRBV21-1 to TRBJ1-5; the table assigns TRBD1, which was not confirmed against the DNA. TRBV21-1 is described as a pseudogene. This CDR3 spans 17 amino acids. The CDR3 loop reads CASSRDDSSKGQRPQHF. The CDR3 DNA is TGTGCCAGCAGCAGAGATGACAGTTCGAAAGGGCAACGGCCCCAGCATTTT.